Given below is one T cell receptor (beta chain) in context. Germline and junction disagree at one end, which may indicate a read error. In TCRdb, the 5' RACE reads were re-called with MiXCR into one record per CDR3 protein. The top ten clones hold around 6.4% of a sample with 95,000 to 100,000 distinct CDR3 sequences, 15% to 20% of them seen once. This specimen belongs to a study of T cells of healthy individuals. This TCR came from a human donor in good health.

Here the CDR3 DNA reads TGTACCAGCAGAGGGGCCCTGGGTACTAGCGGGGTAACCTACGAGCAGTACTTC. Translation gives CTSRGALGTSGVTYEQYF. The rearrangement links TRBV6-5 to TRBJ2-7; 10 nucleotides line up with TRBD2. Germline CDR1 reads MNHEY; CDR2 reads SVGAGI. The CDR3 spans 18 residues.